This TCR beta chain was identified in a study of control samples from healthy donors and cancer patients. Profiled with immunoSEQ multiplex PCR; TCRdb holds only in-frame clones, not every one. The sample lists 150,000 to 200,000 clones; just under 95% were seen once. This clone turned up a few times. After removal of 4 bases from V and 3 bases from J, the junction contained 7 bases not matched to a gene. Per germline, CDR1 LGHDT and CDR2 YNNKEL (reference sequence). There are 15 residues in the CDR3. V usage is TRBV3-1 (or the pseudogene TRBV3-2) and J usage is TRBJ1-2; 8 bases agree with TRBD1. Specimen: blood. This clonotype was sampled from a man aged 18 to 29 in good health. DNA of the CDR3: TGTGCCAGCAGCCCGGGACAGGACAACCACTATGGCTACACCTTC. Residues: CASSPGQDNHYGYTF.